This T cell receptor beta chain was found in a study of T-cell memory formation after mild COVID-19. Overall study findings and caveats: Balance between CD4 and CD8 was seen in clones contracting day 15 to 85, and a CD4+ lean was seen in later expanders. For contracting clones, CD4+ ones sat mainly in CM and EM, CD8+ in EMRA.

TCRdb analysed the 5' RACE reads with MiXCR anew, one entry per CDR3 protein. The table shows about 560,000 distinct CDR3 sequences, with 15% to 20% occurring only once. Notes on this clonotype: Antigen unknown.

The V gene lost 5 bases and the J gene lost 6 bases, with 23 bases spanning the gap. The CDR3 totals 17 residues. The germline CDR1 and CDR2 sequences are SGHVS and FQNEAQ. The chain recombines TRBV7-8 with TRBJ2-1; D gene uncertain. The sequencing sample was made of PBMCs or a T cell subset sorted from them (not recorded which). This receptor was identified in an adult woman who had mild COVID-19 (a few samples of this study predate the infection). Cell type and time point are not known. CDR3 in DNA: TGTGCCAGCAGCCCCCCCCGGGCTCTATCCCCTCTCAATGAGCAGTTCTTC. This gives the protein CASSPPRALSPLNEQFF. Filled out from reference TRBV7-8 and TRBJ2-1, the complete variable domain reads GAGVSQSPRYKVAKRGQDVALRCDPISGHVSLFWYQQALGQGPEFLTYFQNEAQLDKSGLPSDRFFAERPEGSVSTLKIQRTQQEDSAVYLCASSPPRALSPLNEQFFGPGTRLTVL.